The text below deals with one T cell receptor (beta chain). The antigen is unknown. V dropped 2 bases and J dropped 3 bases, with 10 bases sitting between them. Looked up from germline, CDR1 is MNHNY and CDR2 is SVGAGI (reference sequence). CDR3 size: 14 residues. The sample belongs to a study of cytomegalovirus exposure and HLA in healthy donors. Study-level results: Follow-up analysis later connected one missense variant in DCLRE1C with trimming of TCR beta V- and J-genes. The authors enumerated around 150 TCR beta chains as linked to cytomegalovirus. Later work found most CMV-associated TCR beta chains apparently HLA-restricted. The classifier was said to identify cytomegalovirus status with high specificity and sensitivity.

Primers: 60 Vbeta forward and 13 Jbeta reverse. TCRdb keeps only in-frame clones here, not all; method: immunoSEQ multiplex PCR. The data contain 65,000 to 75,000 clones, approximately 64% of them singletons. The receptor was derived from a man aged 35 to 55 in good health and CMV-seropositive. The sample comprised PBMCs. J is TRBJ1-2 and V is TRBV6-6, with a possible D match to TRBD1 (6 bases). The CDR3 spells CASSYGDRHYGYTF. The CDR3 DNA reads TGTGCCAGCAGTTACGGCGACAGGCACTATGGCTACACCTTC.